This paragraph reports one TCR beta chain. Its antigen target is currently unknown. No base qualities exist here, and no much larger clone lies one base off it. V and J are trimmed by 6 bases and 2 bases, and the gene matches miss 7 bases of the junction. The germline V gene yields SNHLY for CDR1 and FYNNEI for CDR2. The CDR3 has 15 amino acids, counting the end cysteine and phenylalanine. The entry retains the CDR3 DNA only, 45 bases that are in frame from base 1. The source of the sample is a study of blood T cell repertoires in COVID-19 (dated by TCRdb to the early 2020s). In the study overall: Collaborator samples came from the United States, Italy and Spain and covered acute and convalescent phases of COVID-19. Where available, HLA class I and class II types were taken from metadata supplied by the sample provider and were not determined by assay-based typing. Deeply sampled blood TCRbeta repertoires from subjects exposed to, actively infected with, or recovered from COVID-19 were included in the dataset. The material from the prospective study consisted of cDNA or gDNA derived from T cells, B-cell-depleted T cells, or PBMCs. The repertoires were made available in a free public database intended to serve as a resource for research on the immune response to SARS-CoV-2. Samples were obtained from the ongoing ImmuneRACE study (first 160 participants) and from 950 to 1,500 subjects provided by 6 global collaborators. A de-identified subject ID, COVID-19 status, age in years and sex were almost always included in the sample metadata.

TCRbeta CDR3 regions were amplified from genomic DNA by means of the immunoSEQ Assay, a bias-controlled multiplex PCR. The study's own analysis went as follows. The number of nucleated cells in each sample was estimated by amplification of reference gene primers within the assay. To quantify the absolute abundance of each unique TCRbeta CDR3 rearrangement, sequence reads were collapsed and filtered. For each sample, productive Simpson clonality was calculated as the square root of Simpson's diversity index over productive rearrangements. The source is immuneACCESS, and TCRdb retained only in-frame sequences with V and J called. Part of the clones is not carried over; for the studies checked, unresolved V genes explain less than half of this, and the remainder is unexplained. That table is the source of V, J and clone size, and D and trimming were worked out from the DNA. This sample comprises a few hundred thousand clones, roughly 90% of them detected only once. The biggest ten clones account for 4% of the sample.

Samples from volunteer blood donors who had recovered from COVID-19 were contributed by a second Seattle source. Whole blood was collected in K2EDTA tubes by collaborating institutions according to the institutions' own protocols. Collaborator samples were shipped for TCRbeta analysis as frozen whole blood, isolated PBMCs, or DNA extracted from either sample type. Broader findings and caveats from the paper: The quantity of clinical and demographic metadata differed by source and by participant and was supplied without curation.

This sequence uses TRBV2 and TRBJ1-3; 7 middle bases align to TRBD1. Sequencing was done on a sample of peripheral blood. The receptor's source is a man in his 60s who had recovered from COVID-19. The DNA is as follows: TGTGCCAGCAGAACCGGGACAGAAACTGGAAACACCATATATTTT. Translated, this gives CASRTGTETGNTIYF.